The 4 T cell receptor beta chains below were found in one sample sequenced in a study of blood T cell repertoires in COVID-19 (TCRdb year 2020). The library came from the immunoSEQ multiplex PCR assay. TCRdb obtained this table from immuneACCESS and retained in-frame rearrangements with V and J assigned. These tables miss some clones; where compared with another copy, unresolved V genes account for less than half of the shortfall, and the remainder is unexplained. The sample table contains about 220,000 clones; only one count was recorded for roughly four fifths of them. The ten largest clones capture around 2.7% of the sample. Sequenced: peripheral blood. The receptors were sampled from a woman between 25 and 40 years old who had recovered from COVID-19.

The V call is TRBV13, the J call TRBJ2-1; possibly TRBD2 for D (5 bases). The CDR3 is 15 residues long. Per germline, CDR1 PRHDT and CDR2 FYEKMQ (reference sequence). Trimming took 5 bases from V and 4 from J, leaving 15 bases between them. CDR3 residues: CASSPSPAEYNEQFF. The CDR3 region has the DNA TGTGCCAGCAGCCCAAGTCCAGCGGAGTACAATGAGCAGTTCTTC.

The rearrangement links TRBV5-1 to TRBJ2-1; possible D gene TRBD1, 5 bases. The germline gives CDR1 SGHRS, CDR2 YFSETQ. The germline V and J ends were trimmed by 2 bases and 4 bases, with 13 bases remaining between them. This CDR3 comprises 15 residues. CDR3 sequence (DNA): TGCGCCAGCAGCTTTTCAGGGAATAGGTACAATGAGCAGTTCTTC. As protein: CASSFSGNRYNEQFF.

The chain combines TRBV5-1 with TRBJ1-2, with 8 bases lining up with TRBD1. The CDR3 is 15 amino acids. CDR1 and CDR2 from the germline V gene are SGHRS and YFSETQ. V lost 7 bases and J lost 2; bases outside the gene matches: 10. The CDR3 bases are TGCGCCAGCCAACTCGGGGGACAGGAGAACTATGGCTACACCTTC. It encodes CASQLGGQENYGYTF.

This chain connects TRBV5-1 to TRBJ2-1; 11 nucleotides agree with TRBD2. The V segment lost 1 base and the J segment 7 bases; nucleotides outside the gene matches: 7. This CDR3 comprises 16 residues. Germline assignment: CDR1 SGHRS and CDR2 YFSETQ. The CDR3 DNA is TGCGCCAGCAGCTTGCGGGCTAGCGGGAGGCGGAATGAGCAGTTCTTC. This sequence encodes CASSLRASGRRNEQFF.